This TCR beta chain was recorded in a study of T cells after yellow fever vaccination. Study overall: Fractions with few cells were prepared using SMART-Seq v4 Ultra Low Input. Study-wide points: Most clones from primary vaccination were detected again post-booster (almost 98% CD4, approximately 90% CD8). The CD4 and CD8 compartments had a small share of their clonotypes in common. Abundant clonotypes (contaminants from the bulk population) could be present in FACS-sorted repertoires.

TCRdb re-derived calls from the 5' RACE reads in MiXCR, one entry per CDR3 protein. In the table there are some 150,000 distinct CDR3 sequences, 5% to 7.5% of which are singletons. The CDR3 runs to 16 residues. Germline CDR1 and CDR2: SGHAT and FQNNGV. The ends were cut back, 5 bases at V and 0 bases at J, with 14 bases in the middle. This clonotype was recorded many times. The antigen remains undetermined. The rearrangement uses TRBV11-2 and TRBJ2-1, with D perhaps matching TRBD2 (6 bases). This sample comprised CD4+ T cells sorted from PBMCs, obtained 10 days after the yellow fever booster vaccination. The clonotype comes from a man aged 25 to 40 who received the YFV17D yellow fever vaccine. CDR3 nucleotide sequence: TGTGCCAGCAGCCGATTAGCGGTGAGCTCCTACAATGAGCAGTTCTTC. It yields the protein CASSRLAVSSYNEQFF.